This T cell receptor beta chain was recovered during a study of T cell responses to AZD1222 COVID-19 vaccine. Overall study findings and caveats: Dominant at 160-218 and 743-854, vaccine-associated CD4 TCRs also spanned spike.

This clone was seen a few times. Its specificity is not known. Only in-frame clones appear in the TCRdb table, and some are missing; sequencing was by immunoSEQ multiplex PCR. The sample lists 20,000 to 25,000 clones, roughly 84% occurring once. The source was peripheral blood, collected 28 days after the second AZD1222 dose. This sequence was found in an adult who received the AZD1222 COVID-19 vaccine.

Written as DNA, the CDR3 is TGTGCCACCAGTGATTGGGGACTAGCGGGAGTGGCAGATACGCAGTATTTT. As protein: CATSDWGLAGVADTQYF. This chain connects TRBV24-1 to TRBJ2-3; TRBD2 agrees at 14 bases. The CDR3 sequence is 17 residues long. With V trimmed by 2 bases and J by 4 bases, 4 bases remained unmatched. Per the germline V gene, CDR1 is KGHDR and CDR2 is SFDVKD.